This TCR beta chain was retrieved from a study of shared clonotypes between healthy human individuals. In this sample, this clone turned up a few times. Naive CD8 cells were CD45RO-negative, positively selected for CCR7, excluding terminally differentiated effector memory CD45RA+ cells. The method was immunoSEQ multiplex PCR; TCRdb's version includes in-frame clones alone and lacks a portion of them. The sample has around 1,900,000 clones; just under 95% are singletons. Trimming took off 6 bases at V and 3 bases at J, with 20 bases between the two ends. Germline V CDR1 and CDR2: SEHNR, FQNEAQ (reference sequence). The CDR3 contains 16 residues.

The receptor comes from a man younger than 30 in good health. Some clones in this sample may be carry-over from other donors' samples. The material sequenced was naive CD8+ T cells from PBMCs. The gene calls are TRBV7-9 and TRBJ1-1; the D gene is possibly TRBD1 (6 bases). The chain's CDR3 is CASREAPGQVDTEAFF. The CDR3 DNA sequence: TGTGCCAGCAGGGAAGCACCGGGACAAGTGGACACTGAAGCTTTCTTT.